This T cell receptor beta chain was retrieved from a study of T cell responses to AZD1222 COVID-19 vaccine. Looking at the study overall: Pooled in the analysis were second doses at about 4 or about 12 weeks.

Trimming pared 4 bases from V and 7 bases from J, leaving 13 bases between. CDR1 is SGHDN and CDR2 is FVKESK in the germline V gene. The CDR3 totals 13 residues. Produced via immunoSEQ multiplex PCR; TCRdb's table is partial and in-frame only. The table includes about 100,000 clones, 88% detected once. Study-level findings and limits: Dominant at 160-218 and 743-854, vaccine-associated CD4 TCRs also spanned spike. Among those given AZD1222, only 5 to 7 were seropositive at baseline. The donors showed a predominance of white British ancestry and of females, with possible underestimation of clonal diversity.

On this clone itself: Its matching antigen is unknown.

The sample was peripheral blood, taken on day 0 of AZD1222 vaccination. This receptor was taken from an adult in good health. The chain links TRBV14 to TRBJ1-2; the D is unclear. CDR3 region: CASSLLLLGGYTF. The CDR3 DNA follows: TGTGCCAGCAGCCTACTCCTCCTAGGTGGCTACACCTTC.